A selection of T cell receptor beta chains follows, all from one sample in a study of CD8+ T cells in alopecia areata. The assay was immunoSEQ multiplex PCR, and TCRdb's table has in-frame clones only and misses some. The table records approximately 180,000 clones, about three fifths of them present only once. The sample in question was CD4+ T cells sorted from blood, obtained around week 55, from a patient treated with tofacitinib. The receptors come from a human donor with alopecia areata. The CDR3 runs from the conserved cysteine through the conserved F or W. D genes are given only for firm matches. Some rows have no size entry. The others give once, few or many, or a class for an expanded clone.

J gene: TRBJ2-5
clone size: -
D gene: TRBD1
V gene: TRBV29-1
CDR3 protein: CSARDRDEQYF
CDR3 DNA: TGCAGCGCCCGGGACAGGGATGAGCAGTACTTC

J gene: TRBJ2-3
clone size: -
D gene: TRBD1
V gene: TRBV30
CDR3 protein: CAWSVGRGIDTQYF
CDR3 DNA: TGTGCCTGGAGTGTAGGCAGGGGGATCGATACGCAGTATTTT

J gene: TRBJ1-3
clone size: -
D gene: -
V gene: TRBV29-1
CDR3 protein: CSVDQGRSSGNTIYF
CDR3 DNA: TGCAGCGTTGACCAGGGGAGAAGTTCTGGAAACACCATATATTTT

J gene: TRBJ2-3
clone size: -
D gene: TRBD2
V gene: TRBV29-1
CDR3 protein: CSAHGGGTDTQYF
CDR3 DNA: TGCAGCGCACATGGGGGGGGCACAGATACGCAGTATTTT

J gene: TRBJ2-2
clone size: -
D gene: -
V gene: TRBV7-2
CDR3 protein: CASSLYTSNTGELFF
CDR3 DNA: TGTGCCAGCAGCTTGTACACATCGAACACCGGGGAGCTGTTTTTT

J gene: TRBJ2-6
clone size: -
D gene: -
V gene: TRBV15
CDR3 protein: CATAGLGSGANVLTF
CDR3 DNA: TGTGCCACCGCAGGGCTCGGTTCTGGGGCCAACGTCCTGACTTTC

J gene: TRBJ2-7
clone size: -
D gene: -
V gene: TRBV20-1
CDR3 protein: CSAAYGYEQYF
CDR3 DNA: TGCAGTGCCGCTTACGGCTACGAGCAGTACTTC

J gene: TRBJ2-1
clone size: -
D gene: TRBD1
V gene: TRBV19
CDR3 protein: CASGQENNEQFF
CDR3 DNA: TGTGCCAGTGGACAGGAGAACAATGAGCAGTTCTTC

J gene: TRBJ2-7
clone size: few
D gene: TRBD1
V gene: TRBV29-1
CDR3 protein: CSVQMGTAAHEQYF
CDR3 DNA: TGCAGCGTACAAATGGGGACAGCCGCCCACGAGCAGTACTTC

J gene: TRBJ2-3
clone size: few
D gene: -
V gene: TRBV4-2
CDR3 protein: CASSQEIRTTDTQYF
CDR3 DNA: TGTGCCAGCAGCCAAGAAATTAGAACCACAGATACGCAGTATTTT

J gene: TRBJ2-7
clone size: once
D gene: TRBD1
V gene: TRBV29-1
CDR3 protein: CSVVPGQGAYEQYF
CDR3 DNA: TGCAGCGTCGTCCCGGGACAGGGGGCGTACGAGCAGTACTTC

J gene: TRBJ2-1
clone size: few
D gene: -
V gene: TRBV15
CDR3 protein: CATSRRAGPDNEQFF
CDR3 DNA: TGTGCCACCAGCAGGCGGGCAGGGCCAGACAATGAGCAGTTCTTC

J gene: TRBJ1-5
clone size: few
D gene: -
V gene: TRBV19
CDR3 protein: CASSMSPYSNQPQHF
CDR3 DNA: TGTGCCAGTAGTATGTCCCCATATAGCAATCAGCCCCAGCATTTT

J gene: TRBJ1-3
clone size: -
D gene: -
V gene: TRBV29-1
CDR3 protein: CSVERVSGNTIYF
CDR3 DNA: TGCAGCGTTGAGCGTGTTTCTGGAAACACCATATATTTT

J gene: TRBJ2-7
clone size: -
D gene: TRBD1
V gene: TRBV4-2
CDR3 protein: CASSQHTGQSSYEQYF
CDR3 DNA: TGTGCCAGCAGCCAACATACGGGACAGAGCTCCTACGAGCAGTACTTC

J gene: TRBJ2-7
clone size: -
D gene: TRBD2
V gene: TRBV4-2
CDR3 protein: CASSQVQGLDYEQYF
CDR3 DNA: TGTGCCAGCAGCCAAGTACAGGGACTAGACTACGAGCAGTACTTC

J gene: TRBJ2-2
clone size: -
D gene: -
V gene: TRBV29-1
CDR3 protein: CSVAAILTGELFF
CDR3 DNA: TGCAGCGTGGCGGCGATACTAACCGGGGAGCTGTTTTTT

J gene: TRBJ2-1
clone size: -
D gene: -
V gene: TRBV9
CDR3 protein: CASSVAGGRKEQFF
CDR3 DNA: TGTGCCAGCAGCGTAGCTGGGGGCAGGAAAGAGCAGTTCTTC

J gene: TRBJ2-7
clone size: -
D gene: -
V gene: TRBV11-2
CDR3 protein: CASSLEAAYEQYF
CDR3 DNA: TGTGCCAGCAGCTTAGAGGCAGCCTACGAGCAGTACTTC

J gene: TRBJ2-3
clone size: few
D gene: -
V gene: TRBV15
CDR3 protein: CATSREKTFGGDTQYF
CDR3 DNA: TGTGCCACCAGCAGAGAGAAGACCTTTGGGGGGGATACGCAGTATTTT

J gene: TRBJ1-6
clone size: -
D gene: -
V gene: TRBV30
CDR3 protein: CAWSEGIGHSPLHF
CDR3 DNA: TGTGCCTGGAGTGAGGGAATCGGTCATTCACCCCTCCACTTT

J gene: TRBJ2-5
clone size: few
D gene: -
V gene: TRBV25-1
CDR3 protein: CASSSPGLQETQYF
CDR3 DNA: TGTGCCAGCAGTTCTCCGGGACTTCAAGAGACCCAGTACTTC

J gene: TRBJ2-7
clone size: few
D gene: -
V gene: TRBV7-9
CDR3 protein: CASSLTRGTTTREQYF
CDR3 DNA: TGTGCCAGCAGCTTAACAAGGGGGACTACTACGAGGGAGCAGTACTTC

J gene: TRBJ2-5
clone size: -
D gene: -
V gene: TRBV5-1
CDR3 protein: CASSPLGGGETQYF
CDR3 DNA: TGCGCCAGCAGCCCCCTAGGAGGAGGAGAGACCCAGTACTTC

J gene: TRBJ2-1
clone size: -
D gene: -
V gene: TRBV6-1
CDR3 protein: CASSGPEQFF
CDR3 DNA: TGTGCCAGCAGCGGCCCCGAGCAGTTCTTC

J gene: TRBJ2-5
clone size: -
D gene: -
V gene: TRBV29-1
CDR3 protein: CSPIMSGLWGQETQYF
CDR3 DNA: TGCAGCCCAATAATGTCGGGACTTTGGGGCCAAGAGACCCAGTACTTC

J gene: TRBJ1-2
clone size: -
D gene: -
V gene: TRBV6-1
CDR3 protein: CASRSGDHSYGYTF
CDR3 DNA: TGTGCCAGCAGGAGCGGGGATCACAGCTATGGCTACACCTTC

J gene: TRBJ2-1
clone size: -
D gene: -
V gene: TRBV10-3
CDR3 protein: CAISEGSNNEQFF
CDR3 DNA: TGTGCCATCAGTGAAGGCAGTAACAATGAGCAGTTCTTC

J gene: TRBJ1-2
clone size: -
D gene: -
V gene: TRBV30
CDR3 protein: CAWTDGHPWDYGYTF
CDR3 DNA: TGTGCCTGGACTGATGGACACCCGTGGGACTATGGCTACACCTTC

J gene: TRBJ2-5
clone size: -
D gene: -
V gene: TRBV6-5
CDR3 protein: CASSSGETQYF
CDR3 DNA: TGTGCCAGCAGTTCTGGAGAGACCCAGTACTTC

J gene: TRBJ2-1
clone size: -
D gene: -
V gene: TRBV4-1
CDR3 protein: CASSPYHNEQFF
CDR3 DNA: TGCGCCAGCAGCCCATACCACAATGAGCAGTTCTTC

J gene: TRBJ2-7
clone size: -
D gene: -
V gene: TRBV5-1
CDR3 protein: CASSLAGVVYEQYF
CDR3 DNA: TGCGCCAGCAGCTTGGCGGGGGTAGTCTACGAGCAGTACTTC

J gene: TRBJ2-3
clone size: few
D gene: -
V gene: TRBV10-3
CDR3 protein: CAISASRDTQYF
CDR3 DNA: TGTGCCATCAGCGCCAGCAGAGATACGCAGTATTTT

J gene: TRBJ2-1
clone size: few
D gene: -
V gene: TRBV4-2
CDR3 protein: CASSPQGRPYNEQFF
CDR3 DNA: TGTGCCAGCAGCCCCCAGGGGAGGCCCTACAATGAGCAGTTCTTC

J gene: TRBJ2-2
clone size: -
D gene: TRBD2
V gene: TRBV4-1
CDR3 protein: CASSQDNRLAGNTGELFF
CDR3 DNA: TGCGCCAGCAGCCAAGATAATAGGCTAGCGGGGAACACCGGGGAGCTGTTTTTT

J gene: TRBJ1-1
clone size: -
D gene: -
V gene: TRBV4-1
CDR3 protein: CASSPPNTEAFF
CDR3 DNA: TGCGCCAGCAGCCCTCCGAACACTGAAGCTTTCTTT

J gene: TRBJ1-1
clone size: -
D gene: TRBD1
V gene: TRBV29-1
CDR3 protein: CSSRQGQSTEAFF
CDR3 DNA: TGCAGCAGCCGACAGGGGCAGAGCACTGAAGCTTTCTTT